The 25 T cell receptor beta chains presented below share a single source sample, sequenced in a study of blood T cells in healthy people across ages. PCR was performed a second time for roughly 6 to 12 cycles using a sample-barcoded 5' primer and a J-beta primer mix. Each CDR3 protein gets one entry after TCRdb re-called the 5' RACE reads with MiXCR. The sample carries fewer than 700,000 distinct CDR3 sequences, around two fifths recorded once. Input material: blood. These receptors all come from an elderly man in good health.

The chain employs TRBV7-2 and TRBJ2-1, with D possibly TRBD2 on 6 matching bases. Trimming took 5 bases from V and 6 from J, leaving 11 bases between them. The CDR3 loop spans 13 amino acids. Looked up from germline, CDR1 is SGHTA and CDR2 is FQGNSA. The CDR3 sequence: CASSQEGSNEQFF. The CDR3 DNA sequence: TGTGCCAGCAGCCAGGAGGGGTCCAATGAGCAGTTCTTC.

This clonotype was recorded a few times. V gene TRBV28 combines with J gene TRBJ2-4; perhaps TRBD1 as D (5 bases). The J call is doubtful: the DNA matches TRBJ2-7 better. CDR1 and CDR2 (germline): MDHEN, SYDVKM. The CDR3 contains 14 residues. CDR3 in DNA: TGTGCCAGCACCCAGGCAGGGCAGGCGTACGAGCAGTACTTC. Its protein product is CASTQAGQAYEQYF.

This clonotype turned up a few times. The chain recombines TRBV2 with TRBJ1-2; D is unresolved. This CDR3 region has 12 residues. The ends were cut back, 6 bases at V and 1 base at J, with 6 bases in the middle. Germline values: CDR1 SNHLY, CDR2 FYNNEI. The CDR3 region is CASREYNYGYTF. For the CDR3, the DNA is TGTGCCAGCAGGGAGTATAACTATGGCTACACCTTC.

The chain links TRBV10-1 to TRBJ2-4, with TRBD2 matching over 8 bases. V lost 2 bases to trimming and J lost 5 bases; unmatched junction nucleotides: 5. The CDR3 spans 15 residues. Germline CDR1 and CDR2: WNHNN and SYGVQD (reference sequence). CDR3 bases: TGCGCCAGCAGTGAGCGGGGGGGCCCAGAAAACATTCAGTACTTC. It codes for CASSERGGPENIQYF.

This clonotype was found once. The chain couples TRBV20-1 to TRBJ2-4; D is perhaps TRBD2 (6 bases). Germline-derived CDR1 and CDR2 are DFQATT and SNEGSKA (reference sequence). With 3 bases removed from V and 13 bases from J, the gap between germline ends came to 16 bases. CDR3 length equals 12 residues. The CDR3 coding sequence is TGCAGTGCTAGCGGGAGCTACAATGAGCAGTACTTC. This sequence encodes CSASGSYNEQYF.

This chain uses TRBV9 with TRBJ1-1; 8 bases are shared with TRBD1. Unmatched junction bases numbered 2, after V lost 0 bases and J lost 4 bases. The CDR3 runs to 14 residues. The V gene's germline CDR1 is SGDLS and CDR2 YYNGEE. The CDR3 region has the DNA TGTGCCAGCAGCGTAGTGGGGACAGGCACTGAAGCTTTCTTT. Translation gives CASSVVGTGTEAFF. Full variable domain (rest looked up from reference TRBV9 and TRBJ1-1): DSGVTQTPKHLITATGQRVTLRCSPRSGDLSVYWYQQSLDQGLQFLIQYYNGEERAKGNILERFSAQQFPDLHSELNLSSLELGDSALYFCASSVVGTGTEAFFGQGTRLTVV.

DNA of the CDR3: TGTGCCAGCAGCCAAGACCCAGGGGCGGGCACCGGGGAGCTGTTTTTT. This sequence encodes CASSQDPGAGTGELFF. The chain recombines TRBV3-1 with TRBJ2-2; possibly TRBD1 for D (6 bases). Trimming pared 0 bases from V and 4 bases from J, leaving 12 bases between. The germline V gene encodes CDR1 LGHDT and CDR2 YNNKEL (reference sequence). This CDR3 has 16 residues.

This clonotype turned up a few times. The chain couples TRBV20-1 to TRBJ1-2; 8 nucleotides agree with TRBD1. Looked up from germline, CDR1 is DFQATT and CDR2 is SNEGSKA (reference sequence). CDR3 length: 14 amino acids. V shed 3 bases, J shed 8 bases, and the junction held 11 bases outside the gene matches. The CDR3, as DNA: TGCAGTGCTAGCTTAGCAGGGGGCGAGGAAGGCTACACCTTC. Translation gives CSASLAGGEEGYTF.

This clonotype was counted a few times. The genes are TRBV7-2 and TRBJ2-1; tentative D call: TRBD1 (5 bases). The V gene lost 3 bases and the J gene lost 0 bases, with 9 bases spanning the gap. Per germline, CDR1 SGHTA and CDR2 FQGNSA. The CDR3 runs 15 residues. CDR3 in amino acids: CASSFDDSSYNEQFF. The CDR3 DNA reads TGTGCCAGCAGCTTTGATGACAGCTCCTACAATGAGCAGTTCTTC.

In this sample, this clonotype turned up a few times. The CDR3 sequence is CASKPNQETQYF. The DNA of the CDR3 is TGTGCCAGCAAACCCAACCAAGAGACCCAGTACTTC. This sequence joins TRBV2 and TRBJ2-5; D gene uncertain. The ends were cut back, 7 bases at V and 0 bases at J, with 6 bases in the middle. The CDR3 is made up of 12 amino acids. Germline V lookup: CDR1 SNHLY, CDR2 FYNNEI.

The chain joins TRBV12-3 or TRBV12-4 to TRBJ2-3; D possibly corresponds to TRBD1 (6 bases). V was trimmed by 5 bases and J by 2 bases, leaving 17 bases between them. This CDR3 has 16 amino acids. CDR3 protein: CASSPGAGALTDTQYF. The CDR3 DNA follows: TGTGCCAGCAGTCCCGGAGCAGGGGCTCTCACAGATACGCAGTATTTT.

Of note for this clonotype: This sequence may be a read error, since a much larger clone differs from it by one base. DNA for the CDR3: TGCGCCAGCAGCCAACTCGGGTACAGTGAGCAGTTCTTC. Its translation: CASSQLGYSEQFF. The V gene is TRBV4-3, the J gene TRBJ2-1; D gene ambiguous. The CDR3 is made up of 13 amino acids. Germline assignment: CDR1 LGHNA and CDR2 YSLEER.

This clonotype was counted between two and nine times. An end of the junction differs from the germline gene, which may be a read error. This sequence joins TRBV4-3 and TRBJ2-1, with a tentative D call TRBD1 (6 bases). The length of the CDR3 is 16 residues. In germline, CDR1 is LGHNA, CDR2 YSLEER. CDR3 residues: CASSPTAGAIYNVQFF. DNA for the CDR3: TGCGCCAGCAGCCCCACAGCAGGGGCCATATACAATGTGCAGTTCTTC.

This chain joins TRBV20-1 and TRBJ2-7; TRBD1 or TRBD2 may be the D gene (5 bases each). This CDR3 is 15 amino acids long. The germline V and J ends were trimmed by 0 bases and 7 bases, with 19 bases remaining between them. The germline CDR1 and CDR2 sequences are DFQATT and SNEGSKA (reference sequence). This CDR3 is CSARDLPGPVNEQYF. Here the CDR3 DNA reads TGCAGTGCTAGAGATCTCCCGGGACCTGTGAATGAGCAGTACTTC.

On this clonotype: One end of the junction is discordant with germline, which a read error may explain. The chain combines TRBV12-5 with TRBJ2-5; a weak D match, TRBD2 (7 bases). The CDR3 has 16 residues. CDR1 is LGHNT, CDR2 FRNRAP, per germline. CDR3 DNA: TGTGCTGGTGGTTTGTGGGGGGGCCCTCGCTACAATGAGCAGTACTTC. It yields the protein CAGGLWGGPRYNEQYF.

The J gene is TRBJ1-6, the V gene TRBV14; TRBD1 matches 7 bases. The CDR3 loop spans 15 amino acids. Germline lookup yields CDR1 SGHDN and CDR2 FVKESK. The trim removed 2 bases at V and 7 bases at J, leaving 5 bases unmatched. CDR3 sequence: CASSQTGVRNSPLHF. CDR3 DNA sequence: TGTGCCAGCAGCCAAACAGGGGTCCGGAATTCACCCCTCCACTTT.

This clonotype was observed many times. The rearrangement joins TRBV6-2 or TRBV6-3 to TRBJ2-6; D could derive from TRBD1 or TRBD2 (6 bases each). Trimming removed 7 bases at V and 1 base at J, with 11 bases between. The CDR3 extends over 15 amino acids. Germline V gene sequence: CDR1 MNHEY, CDR2 SVGEGT. CDR3 in DNA: TGTGCCAGCAATAGGAGGGGGTCTGGGGCCAACGTCCTGACTTTC. Amino acids: CASNRRGSGANVLTF.

On this clonotype: One end of the junction does not line up with germline, which may come from a read error. This chain connects TRBV5-1 to TRBJ2-1; D remains unclear. This CDR3 spans 15 amino acids. The germline V gene has CDR1 SGHRS and CDR2 YFSETQ. The CDR3 DNA is TGCGCCAGCAGCTTGCGCCGCAGCTCCTGCAATGAGCAGTTCTTC. Translation gives CASSLRRSSCNEQFF.

V usage is TRBV20-1 and J usage is TRBJ1-1; perhaps TRBD1 as D (5 bases). This CDR3 spans 14 amino acids. Trimming left V 5 bases short and J 0 bases short, with 13 bases between. The V gene's germline CDR1 is DFQATT and CDR2 SNEGSKA (reference sequence). The CDR3 nucleotides read TGCAGTGCTCGACCCGGGACGGTGAACACTGAAGCTTTCTTT. Protein: CSARPGTVNTEAFF.

The chain uses TRBV5-1 and TRBJ2-1; perhaps TRBD2 as D (7 bases). CDR3 length equals 15 residues. From germline, CDR1 is SGHRS and CDR2 YFSETQ. Trimming left V 2 bases short and J 5 bases short, with 14 bases between. The CDR3 reads CASSFSGGSDNEQFF. CDR3 nucleotides: TGCGCCAGCAGCTTTTCGGGGGGCTCGGACAATGAGCAGTTCTTC.

In its sample, this clonotype was seen a few times. The rearrangement links TRBV7-2 to TRBJ1-1; D is ambiguous. This CDR3 comprises 14 residues. With 5 bases removed from V and 1 base from J, the gap between germline ends came to 11 bases. The germline V gene has CDR1 SGHTA and CDR2 FQGNSA. The DNA for the CDR3 is TGTGCCAGCAGCCCCTCGGTAGGGAACACTGAAGCTTTCTTT. It codes for CASSPSVGNTEAFF. Drawing the rest from reference TRBV7-2 and TRBJ1-1, the complete variable domain is GAGVSQSPSNKVTEKGKDVELRCDPISGHTALYWYRQSLGQGLEFLIYFQGNSAPDKSGLPSDRFSAERTGGSVSTLTIQRTQQEDSAVYLCASSPSVGNTEAFFGQGTRLTVV.

This clonotype was detected only a few times. The chain combines TRBV5-8 with TRBJ2-7; TRBD1 is a possible D gene (7 bases). The CDR3 runs to 16 residues. V was trimmed by 4 bases and J by 6 bases, leaving 23 bases between them. CDR1 and CDR2 (germline): SGHTS, YDEGEE. For the CDR3, the DNA is TGTGCCAGCAGCCGCCGTTTGACAGGGACCGGGGGCGAGCAGTACTTC. Its protein is CASSRRLTGTGGEQYF.

This rearrangement joins TRBV20-1 to TRBJ2-7, with unresolved D. From germline, CDR1 is DFQATT and CDR2 SNEGSKA (reference sequence). V lost 1 base to trimming and J lost 0 bases, with 13 bases between them. This CDR3 has 15 residues. CDR3 nucleotides: TGCAGTGCTAGAGCGGGTCTTCGGAGCTCCTACGAGCAGTACTTC. The encoded protein is CSARAGLRSSYEQYF.

The rearrangement joins TRBV25-1 to TRBJ2-3; tentative D call: TRBD2 (6 bases). The CDR3 has 12 amino acids. CDR1 and CDR2 (germline): MGHDK, SYGVNS. The CDR3 sequence is CACGVVPDTQYF. The CDR3 DNA sequence: TGTGCTTGCGGGGTTGTCCCAGATACGCAGTATTTT.

This clonotype came up a few times. The chain employs TRBV12-5 and TRBJ2-5, with 8 bases identical to TRBD2. The CDR3 spans 15 residues. CDR1 and CDR2 (germline): LGHNT, FRNRAP. V dropped 6 bases and J dropped 5; count of bases not matched to a gene: 11. The CDR3 nucleotides are TGTGCTAGTGGGGCCATAGCGGGGCTGGATGAGACCCAGTACTTC. Translating gives CASGAIAGLDETQYF.